These T cell receptor beta chains were read from a single sample in a study of T cells in Graves' hyperthyroidism and ophthalmopathy. Using its own MiXCR run on the multiplex PCR reads, TCRdb lists one record per CDR3 protein. The table includes some 720,000 distinct CDR3 sequences, 15% to 20% detected once. The specimen was blood. The receptors stem from a man aged 18 to 30 with Graves' hyperthyroidism. The CDR3 runs from the conserved cysteine through the conserved F or W. The D gene is left open where the match is weak. Size is stated for part of the rows, as once, few or many counts, or as a class when the clone is expanded.

v_call: TRBV5-1; j_call: TRBJ1-6; d_call: .; clone_size: .; cdr3_nt: TGCGCCAGCACTTCTTCCCCGGATTCACCCCTCCACTTT; cdr3_aa: CASTSSPDSPLHF
v_call: TRBV27; j_call: TRBJ2-5; d_call: .; clone_size: few; cdr3_nt: TGTGCCAGCAAGGGAAAGGTGATCGGCCTAGAGACCCAGTACTTC; cdr3_aa: CASKGKVIGLETQYF
v_call: TRBV11-2; j_call: TRBJ2-2; d_call: TRBD1; clone_size: .; cdr3_nt: TGTGCCAGCAGCCCGAGAGGCCAGGACAGGGGGCTCAGCGGGGAGCTGTTTTTT; cdr3_aa: CASSPRGQDRGLSGELFF
v_call: TRBV20-1; j_call: TRBJ1-1; d_call: .; clone_size: few; cdr3_nt: TGCAGTGCTTACCCGGGACACGCGAACACTGAAGCTTTCTTT; cdr3_aa: CSAYPGHANTEAFF
v_call: TRBV5-1; j_call: TRBJ1-4; d_call: TRBD1; clone_size: few; cdr3_nt: TGCGCCAGCCACAGGGGCCTGGGAGAAAAACTGTTTTTT; cdr3_aa: CASHRGLGEKLFF
v_call: TRBV2; j_call: TRBJ2-5; d_call: .; clone_size: .; cdr3_nt: TGTGCCAGCAGTGAACTTTACAACGGAGGACAAGAGACCCAGTACTTC; cdr3_aa: CASSELYNGGQETQYF
v_call: TRBV12-3/TRBV12-4; j_call: TRBJ2-4; d_call: .; clone_size: many; cdr3_nt: TGTGCCAGCAGTTTGGGTCGGTTGGGCATTCAGTACTTC; cdr3_aa: CASSLGRLGIQYF
v_call: TRBV18; j_call: TRBJ2-5; d_call: .; clone_size: many; cdr3_nt: TGTGCCAGCTCACCAGTCAACTCGCAAGAGACCCAGTACTTC; cdr3_aa: CASSPVNSQETQYF
v_call: TRBV20-1; j_call: TRBJ2-3; d_call: TRBD2; clone_size: few; cdr3_nt: TGCAGTGCTACACTAGCGGGTCCAGATACGCAGTATTTT; cdr3_aa: CSATLAGPDTQYF
v_call: TRBV6-2/TRBV6-3; j_call: TRBJ2-1; d_call: TRBD1; clone_size: few; cdr3_nt: TGTGCCAGCAGGGTAACGGGGACAGGTAACAATGAGCAGTTCTTC; cdr3_aa: CASRVTGTGNNEQFF
v_call: TRBV6-9; j_call: TRBJ2-5; d_call: .; clone_size: .; cdr3_nt: TGTGCCAGCAGTTATTCGACTCTAGCGAAGACCCAGTACTTC; cdr3_aa: CASSYSTLAKTQYF
v_call: TRBV27; j_call: TRBJ2-1; d_call: .; clone_size: many; cdr3_nt: TGTGCCAGCAGTGCCTTAAGGGGTTACAATGAGCAGTTCTTC; cdr3_aa: CASSALRGYNEQFF
v_call: TRBV11-2; j_call: TRBJ2-1; d_call: TRBD2; clone_size: many; cdr3_nt: TGTGCCAGCAGCCAAAGACTAGCGGGAGACAATGAGCAGTTCTTC; cdr3_aa: CASSQRLAGDNEQFF
v_call: TRBV28; j_call: TRBJ2-7; d_call: .; clone_size: many; cdr3_nt: TGTGCCAGCAGTTTGCTAGCGACAAGCTCCTACGAGCAGTACTTC; cdr3_aa: CASSLLATSSYEQYF
v_call: TRBV12-3/TRBV12-4; j_call: TRBJ1-1; d_call: TRBD1; clone_size: many; cdr3_nt: TGTGCCAGCAGTCTAGGAGGGGGCGGGAACACTGAAGCTTTCTTT; cdr3_aa: CASSLGGGGNTEAFF
v_call: TRBV9; j_call: TRBJ1-1; d_call: TRBD1; clone_size: .; cdr3_nt: TGTGCCAGCAGCGTAGTCGACAGGGTCTGGCCAGAAGCTTTCTTT; cdr3_aa: CASSVVDRVWPEAFF
v_call: TRBV6-1; j_call: TRBJ2-1; d_call: .; clone_size: .; cdr3_nt: TGTGCCAGCAGGGTGGCCGGGACACAAGGAGGCAATGAGCAGTTCTTC; cdr3_aa: CASRVAGTQGGNEQFF
v_call: TRBV6-5; j_call: TRBJ2-1; d_call: .; clone_size: .; cdr3_nt: TGTGCCAGCAGTTACGGGCCAGGGACAAAAGAGCAGTTCTTC; cdr3_aa: CASSYGPGTKEQFF
v_call: TRBV24-1; j_call: TRBJ1-1; d_call: TRBD1; clone_size: .; cdr3_nt: TGTGCCACCCAGGAACGACAGGGCGGGAGGGCTGAAGCTTTCTTT; cdr3_aa: CATQERQGGRAEAFF
v_call: TRBV3-1; j_call: TRBJ2-7; d_call: .; clone_size: many; cdr3_nt: TGTGCCAGCAGCCAACGTGAAGAGCAGTACTTC; cdr3_aa: CASSQREEQYF
v_call: TRBV19; j_call: TRBJ1-5; d_call: .; clone_size: .; cdr3_nt: TGTGCCAGTCTTGGGGGTAGCAATCAGCCCCAGCATTTT; cdr3_aa: CASLGGSNQPQHF
v_call: TRBV6-9; j_call: TRBJ2-6; d_call: .; clone_size: .; cdr3_nt: TGTGCCAGCAGCTATTTGGCCTCTGGGGCCAACGTCCTGACTTTC; cdr3_aa: CASSYLASGANVLTF
v_call: TRBV20-1; j_call: TRBJ2-7; d_call: TRBD1; clone_size: few; cdr3_nt: TGCAGCCTTGGAGGCAGGGGGATATACGAGCAGTACTTC; cdr3_aa: CSLGGRGIYEQYF
v_call: TRBV2; j_call: TRBJ2-1; d_call: TRBD2; clone_size: many; cdr3_nt: TGTGCCAGCATGAGTACGCGAGCGGGAGACCGGGTAGATGAGCAGTTCTTC; cdr3_aa: CASMSTRAGDRVDEQFF
v_call: TRBV9; j_call: TRBJ2-7; d_call: .; clone_size: few; cdr3_nt: TGTGCCAGCGGGGAGGGGGGAGAGGCCTACGAGCAGTACTTC; cdr3_aa: CASGEGGEAYEQYF
v_call: TRBV18; j_call: TRBJ2-5; d_call: .; clone_size: .; cdr3_nt: TGTGCCAGCTCACCACCGGGGGGCGTTACGGAGACCCAGTACTTC; cdr3_aa: CASSPPGGVTETQYF
v_call: TRBV5-1; j_call: TRBJ2-2; d_call: .; clone_size: few; cdr3_nt: TGCGCCAGCAGCTTGGCCACGGGCGGGGAGCTGTTTTTT; cdr3_aa: CASSLATGGELFF
v_call: TRBV27; j_call: TRBJ2-3; d_call: TRBD1; clone_size: many; cdr3_nt: TGTGCCAGCAGTCCATGGACAGGGGATCCACGGAATACGCAGTATTTT; cdr3_aa: CASSPWTGDPRNTQYF
v_call: TRBV20-1; j_call: TRBJ2-5; d_call: .; clone_size: .; cdr3_nt: TGCAGTGCTAGAGATCCGGTGGAACAAGAGACCCAGTACTTC; cdr3_aa: CSARDPVEQETQYF
v_call: TRBV15; j_call: TRBJ1-1; d_call: .; clone_size: many; cdr3_nt: TGTGCCACCGACGTCCCCGGGACCTCTGAAGCTTTCTTT; cdr3_aa: CATDVPGTSEAFF
v_call: TRBV20-1; j_call: TRBJ1-2; d_call: TRBD1; clone_size: few; cdr3_nt: TGCAGTGCTGGGGACAGGGAACGATATGGCTACACCTTC; cdr3_aa: CSAGDRERYGYTF
v_call: TRBV7-2; j_call: TRBJ2-5; d_call: .; clone_size: .; cdr3_nt: TGTGCCAGCAGCTTTGACCGGGACACCCTCCAAGAGACCCAGTACTTC; cdr3_aa: CASSFDRDTLQETQYF
v_call: TRBV29-1; j_call: TRBJ2-7; d_call: TRBD1; clone_size: once; cdr3_nt: TGCAGCGTTCAGGGGCTGGGATCGGGACAGGGCGCCTACGAGCAGTACTTC; cdr3_aa: CSVQGLGSGQGAYEQYF
v_call: TRBV30; j_call: TRBJ2-5; d_call: .; clone_size: many; cdr3_nt: TGTGCCTGGAGCGACAGTCGAGGCGAAGAGACCCAGTACTTC; cdr3_aa: CAWSDSRGEETQYF
v_call: TRBV10-2; j_call: TRBJ1-2; d_call: .; clone_size: few; cdr3_nt: TGCGCCAGCACAACCAGGACGGAATTCTATGGCTACACCTTC; cdr3_aa: CASTTRTEFYGYTF
v_call: TRBV19; j_call: TRBJ2-2; d_call: .; clone_size: .; cdr3_nt: TGTGCCAGTAGTACCCAACAGGGAAACACCGGGGAGCTGTTTTTT; cdr3_aa: CASSTQQGNTGELFF
v_call: TRBV6-1; j_call: TRBJ2-3; d_call: TRBD1; clone_size: few; cdr3_nt: TGTGCCAGCAGTACACGACAGGGGGGCACAGATACGCAGTATTTT; cdr3_aa: CASSTRQGGTDTQYF
v_call: TRBV6-2/TRBV6-3; j_call: TRBJ1-2; d_call: .; clone_size: .; cdr3_nt: TGTGCCAGCAGCCCCGGGACGTCGGCCTACACCTTC; cdr3_aa: CASSPGTSAYTF
v_call: TRBV6-1; j_call: TRBJ1-1; d_call: .; clone_size: few; cdr3_nt: TGTGCCAGCAGGACGACTAACCCAATGGGGGGGTGGAACACTGAAGCTTTCTTT; cdr3_aa: CASRTTNPMGGWNTEAFF
v_call: TRBV2; j_call: TRBJ1-2; d_call: .; clone_size: few; cdr3_nt: TGTGCCAGCAGTGAATCTCAGGCTGTCTATGGCTACACCTTC; cdr3_aa: CASSESQAVYGYTF
v_call: TRBV19; j_call: TRBJ2-7; d_call: TRBD1; clone_size: few; cdr3_nt: TGTGCCAGTAGCGGACAGGGGAGAGACGAGCAGTACTTC; cdr3_aa: CASSGQGRDEQYF
v_call: TRBV13; j_call: TRBJ1-2; d_call: .; clone_size: few; cdr3_nt: TGTGCCAGCGACGGACAGCCCTATGGCTACACCTTC; cdr3_aa: CASDGQPYGYTF